Sequencing of this TCR beta chain was carried out in a study of T cells expressing NK-cell markers. Study background: Sorted T-cell subsets CD3+CD56+NKG2C+, CD3+CD56+NKG2C- and CD3+CD56-NKG2C+ were TCR beta-sequenced. Study results and caveats: It is unclear if expanded NKG2C-expressing clones target HCMV antigens. These clonotypes, the leaders elsewhere, also led the CD3+CD56-NKG2C+ fraction in several donors.

TCRdb re-called the 5' RACE reads and shows each CDR3 protein once, DNA omitted. The sample includes 150,000 or so distinct CDR3 sequences. For this clonotype: Its specificity is not known.

There are 14 residues in the CDR3. From germline, CDR1 is SEHNR and CDR2 FQNEAQ (reference sequence). The sequenced sample consisted of blood T cells: a sorted CD56 or NKG2C T cell subset, CD4+ or CD8+ T cells, or bulk PBMC T cells (not recorded which). This chain connects TRBV7-9 to TRBJ1-2. The receptor was isolated from a woman aged 50 to 65 in good health. The CDR3 sequence: CASSTYLFHGGYTF. Full variable domain (outside the CDR3, taken from reference TRBV7-9 and TRBJ1-2): DTGVSQNPRHKITKRGQNVTFRCDPISEHNRLYWYRQTLGQGPEFLTYFQNEAQLEKSRLLSDRFSAERPKGSFSTLEIQRTEQGDSAMYLCASSTYLFHGGYTFGSGTRLTVV.